These T cell receptor beta chains were read from a single sample in a study of blood T cell repertoires in COVID-19. Profiling relied on immunoSEQ multiplex PCR, and the TCRdb table lists in-frame clones only, not all of them. Among some 240,000 clones listed, more than 75% were seen once. Sequencing was performed on peripheral blood. The source is a woman in her 70s with COVID-19, enrolled during active disease. CDR3s include the opening cysteine and the closing phenylalanine or tryptophan. The D gene is left open where the match is weak. A clone size is listed for some rows: how often the clone was seen (once, few, many), or a class if it is expanded.

abundance	j_gene	d_gene	v_gene	CDR3nt	CDR3aa
-	TRBJ2-1	TRBD2	TRBV5-4	TGTGCCAGCAGCTTGGGGAGCGGGAGCTATTACAATGAGCAGTTCTTC	CASSLGSGSYYNEQFF
few	TRBJ2-2	TRBD1	TRBV5-4	TGTGCCAGCAGCCTCCGGGACAGGGGGCCAAACACCGGGGAGCTGTTTTTT	CASSLRDRGPNTGELFF
medium-sized	TRBJ1-2	TRBD1	TRBV7-2	TGTGCCAGCAGCTTAGCGCAGGAACTGACAGGGAACTATGGCTACACCTTC	CASSLAQELTGNYGYTF
-	TRBJ2-1	TRBD2	TRBV19	TGTGCCAGCAAGGGGAGCCTAGCGGGGACTCTCTCCTACAATGAGCAGTTCTTC	CASKGSLAGTLSYNEQFF
-	TRBJ1-5	TRBD1	TRBV27	TGTGCCAGCAGAAGGAGCGGGACAGGGAACGATCAGCCCCAGCATTTT	CASRRSGTGNDQPQHF
-	TRBJ1-2	-	TRBV5-4	TGTGCCAGCAGCTCAACAGGGACGGGCGGCTACACCTTC	CASSSTGTGGYTF
-	TRBJ2-1	TRBD2	TRBV7-2	TGTGCCAGCAGCCCCGTAGCGGGATACGGCAATGAGCAGTTCTTC	CASSPVAGYGNEQFF
-	TRBJ2-1	TRBD2	TRBV29-1	TGCAGCGCTGCCGGGACTAGCGGGAGTAACGCATACAATGAGCAGTTCTTC	CSAAGTSGSNAYNEQFF
few	TRBJ2-7	TRBD2	TRBV7-2	TGTGCCAGCAGCTCCACGGCGGGAGTCGAGCAGTACTTC	CASSSTAGVEQYF
-	TRBJ2-7	TRBD1	TRBV6-5	TGTGCCAGCACCCCGACAGGGGGCCCCTACGAGCAGTACTTC	CASTPTGGPYEQYF
few	TRBJ1-1	-	TRBV18	TGTGCCAGCTCCCAGAGTCGGGACACTGAAGCTTTCTTT	CASSQSRDTEAFF
-	TRBJ2-7	-	TRBV28	TGTGCCAGCAGTTTATCCTCTCCCCTCTACGAGCAGTACTTC	CASSLSSPLYEQYF
once	TRBJ2-1	TRBD2	TRBV5-4	TGTGCCAGCAGCGTCCCGGGACTAGCGGGAGTTTTTGAGCAGTTCTTC	CASSVPGLAGVFEQFF
once	TRBJ2-2	TRBD1	TRBV28	TGTGCCAGCACTTCACAGGGGGCGAGGAACACCGGGGAGCTGTTTTTT	CASTSQGARNTGELFF
few	TRBJ2-5	TRBD1	TRBV5-4	TGTGCCAGCAGCCTCGGGGACAGAAACCAAGAGACCCAGTACTTC	CASSLGDRNQETQYF
-	TRBJ2-1	TRBD2	TRBV10-1	TGCGCCAGCAGTGAGTCCACTAGCGGGGGATATAATGAGCAGTTCTTC	CASSESTSGGYNEQFF
-	TRBJ2-2	TRBD2	TRBV19	TGTGCCAGTAGTGTCACCAGACTAGCGGGAGTAAAAACCGGGGAGCTGTTTTTT	CASSVTRLAGVKTGELFF
-	TRBJ2-7	-	TRBV27	TGTGCCAGCAGTTTTGTAGGGGGTGGATTGGAGCAGTACTTC	CASSFVGGGLEQYF
-	TRBJ1-3	-	TRBV25-1	TGTGCCAGCAGTCCTCACCAACTACAGGCTTGGGAAGACACCATATATTTT	CASSPHQLQAWEDTIYF
-	TRBJ2-7	-	TRBV5-6	TGTGCCAGCAGCTTATCTCAGGGGTCCTACGAGCAGTACTTC	CASSLSQGSYEQYF
-	TRBJ1-2	-	TRBV11-2	TGTGCCAGCAGCCCCGCCAGGGCTAACTATGGCTACACCTTC	CASSPARANYGYTF
-	TRBJ1-1	-	TRBV29-1	TGCAGCGTTGTGCCGGGAGGCACTGAAGCTTTCTTT	CSVVPGGTEAFF
-	TRBJ1-6	TRBD1	TRBV18	TGTGCCAGCTCACCACTCAACAGGGGAGAAAATTCACCCCTCCACTTT	CASSPLNRGENSPLHF
-	TRBJ1-5	-	TRBV5-5	TGTGCCAGCAGCTTTACATATAGCAATCAGCCCCAGCATTTT	CASSFTYSNQPQHF
-	TRBJ2-7	TRBD2	TRBV28	TGTGCCAGCAATCGAGCGGGAGGTACCTACGAGCAGTACTTC	CASNRAGGTYEQYF
-	TRBJ2-1	TRBD2	TRBV6-4	TGTGCCAGCAGTGGGACTAGCGGGGATGAGCAGTTCTTC	CASSGTSGDEQFF
-	TRBJ2-7	-	TRBV28	TGTGCCAGCAGTGTAGCTTATCGCTCCTACGAGCAGTACTTC	CASSVAYRSYEQYF
-	TRBJ2-7	-	TRBV29-1	TGCAGCGTTGCCAGGTCCAGCTCCTACGAGCAGTACTTC	CSVARSSSYEQYF
-	TRBJ2-2	TRBD2	TRBV2	TGTGCCAGCAGGGACCTAGCGGGAGGCACCGGGGAGCTGTTTTTT	CASRDLAGGTGELFF
once	TRBJ2-7	-	TRBV19	TGTGCCAGTACGGCAGGGTCCCACGAGCAGTACTTC	CASTAGSHEQYF
-	TRBJ1-2	-	TRBV28	TGTGCCAGCAGTTTAAGGGAGCGGGGTCCTGGCTACACCTTC	CASSLRERGPGYTF
-	TRBJ1-6	-	TRBV19	TGTGCCAGTAATCTCCGGACAGTCGATAATTCACCCCTCCACTTT	CASNLRTVDNSPLHF
-	TRBJ2-5	TRBD2	TRBV3-1/TRBV3-2	TGTGCCAGCAGCCAGCCACGTAGCGGGATAGGCGGGACCCAGTACTTC	CASSQPRSGIGGTQYF
-	TRBJ2-7	-	TRBV14	TGTGCCAGCAGCGTCGGGGGGACAGGAGGCGCCTACGAGCAGTACTTC	CASSVGGTGGAYEQYF
-	TRBJ1-5	-	TRBV2	TGTGCCAGCACGCAAGCCGGACTTCCCAATCAGCCCCAGCATTTT	CASTQAGLPNQPQHF
many	TRBJ2-7	TRBD1	TRBV6-2/TRBV6-3	TGTGCCAGCAGTTCGATCAGGGGGCTCTACGAGCAGTACTTC	CASSSIRGLYEQYF
-	TRBJ1-2	-	TRBV9	TGTGCCAGCATATCACACACTAGTTTTTTCACCTTC	CASISHTSFFTF
-	TRBJ1-2	-	TRBV6-5	TGTGCCAGCAGTTACAAGGGAGTCAACACCTTC	CASSYKGVNTF
-	TRBJ1-4	-	TRBV28	TGTGCCAGCAGTGCGGGGAGGATGAAACGAGATGAAAAACTGTTTTTT	CASSAGRMKRDEKLFF
-	TRBJ2-3	TRBD1	TRBV6-6	TGTGCCAGCAGTTCTCCGGACAGGGTCACAGATACGCAGTATTTT	CASSSPDRVTDTQYF
-	TRBJ1-3	-	TRBV7-2	TGTGCCAGCAGCTTTGACAGTTCCGGAAACACCATATATTTT	CASSFDSSGNTIYF
-	TRBJ1-1	-	TRBV28	TGTGCCAGCAGTTTGCCAAGGACAGAGCAGAACACTGAAGCTTTCTTT	CASSLPRTEQNTEAFF
-	TRBJ1-3	-	TRBV28	TGTGCCAGCAGTCTAGCGGGGGGAATCTATGGAAACACCATATATTTT	CASSLAGGIYGNTIYF
once	TRBJ2-7	TRBD1	TRBV18	TGTGCCAGCTCACCGGGACAGGGACCCTACGAGCAGTACTTC	CASSPGQGPYEQYF
once	TRBJ2-3	TRBD2	TRBV7-2	TGTGCCAGCAGCTTAGCGGGAGGGCCCAGCGCAGATACGCAGTATTTT	CASSLAGGPSADTQYF
-	TRBJ2-3	-	TRBV12-5	TGTGCTAGTGGCCCAGATCGTCACAGCACAGATACGCAGTATTTT	CASGPDRHSTDTQYF
-	TRBJ2-7	TRBD1	TRBV7-2	TGTGCCAGCACCATCGAAAAGACAGGGAACGAGCAGTACTTC	CASTIEKTGNEQYF
-	TRBJ1-2	-	TRBV28	TGTGCCAGCAGTTCCTCAGGGGCGGAAGCCTATGGCTACACCTTC	CASSSSGAEAYGYTF
-	TRBJ2-3	TRBD2	TRBV29-1	TGCAGCGTAGGATCAGCGGGAGAGGGTACGCAGTATTTT	CSVGSAGEGTQYF
-	TRBJ2-3	-	TRBV30	TGTGCCTGGAGTGTTTCAGCGACTGCGCAGTATTTT	CAWSVSATAQYF
once	TRBJ2-1	-	TRBV6-5	TGTGCCAGCAGTTTAAGCGGGTCCTCCTACAATGAGCAGTTCTTC	CASSLSGSSYNEQFF
few	TRBJ2-3	-	TRBV5-4	TGTGCCAGCAGCTTGGGCCAGTCTAGCACAGATACGCAGTATTTT	CASSLGQSSTDTQYF
-	TRBJ2-5	-	TRBV21-1	TGTGCCAGCAGTCGCCGGGGGTTCGGAGAGACCCAGTACTTC	CASSRRGFGETQYF
-	TRBJ2-1	-	TRBV4-1	TGCGCCAGCAGCCAAGGGACAGCTCAGTACAATGAGCAGTTCTTC	CASSQGTAQYNEQFF
once	TRBJ1-5	-	TRBV28	TGTGCCAGTACCCTTACTAATCAGCCCCAGCATTTT	CASTLTNQPQHF